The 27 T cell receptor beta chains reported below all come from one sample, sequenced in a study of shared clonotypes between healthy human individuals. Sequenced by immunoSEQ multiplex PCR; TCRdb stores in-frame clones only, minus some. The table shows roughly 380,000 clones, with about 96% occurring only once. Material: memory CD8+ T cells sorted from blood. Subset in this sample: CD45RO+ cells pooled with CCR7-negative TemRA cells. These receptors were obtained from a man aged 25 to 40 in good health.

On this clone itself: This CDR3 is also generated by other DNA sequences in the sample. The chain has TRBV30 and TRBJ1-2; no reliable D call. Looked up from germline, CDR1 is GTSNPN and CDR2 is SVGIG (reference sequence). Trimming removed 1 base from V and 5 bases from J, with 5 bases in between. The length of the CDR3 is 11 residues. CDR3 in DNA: TGTGCCTGGAGTGACAGTTATGGCTACACCTTC. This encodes CAWSDSYGYTF.

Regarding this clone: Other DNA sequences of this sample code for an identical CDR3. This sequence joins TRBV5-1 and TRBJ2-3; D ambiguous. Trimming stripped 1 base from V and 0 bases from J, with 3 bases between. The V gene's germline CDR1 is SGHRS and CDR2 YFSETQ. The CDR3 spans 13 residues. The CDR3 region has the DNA TGCGCCAGCAGCTTGACTAGCACAGATACGCAGTATTTT. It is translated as CASSLTSTDTQYF.

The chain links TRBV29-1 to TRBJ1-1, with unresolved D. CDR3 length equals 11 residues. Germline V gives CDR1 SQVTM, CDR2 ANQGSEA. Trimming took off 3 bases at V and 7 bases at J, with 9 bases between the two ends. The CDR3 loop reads CSVEDSFEAFF. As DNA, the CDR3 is TGCAGCGTTGAGGATTCCTTTGAAGCTTTCTTT.

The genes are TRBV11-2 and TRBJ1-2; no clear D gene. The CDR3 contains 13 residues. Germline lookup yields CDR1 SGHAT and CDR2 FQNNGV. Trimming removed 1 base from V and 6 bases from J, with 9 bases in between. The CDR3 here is CASSLVERDGYTF. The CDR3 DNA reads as TGTGCCAGCAGCTTAGTCGAACGGGATGGCTACACCTTC.

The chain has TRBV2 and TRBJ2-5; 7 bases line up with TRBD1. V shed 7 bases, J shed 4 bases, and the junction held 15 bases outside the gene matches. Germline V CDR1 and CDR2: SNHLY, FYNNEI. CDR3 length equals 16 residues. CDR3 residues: CASTVRGRMSGETQYF. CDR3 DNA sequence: TGTGCCAGCACGGTTAGGGGGCGAATGTCGGGAGAGACCCAGTACTTC.

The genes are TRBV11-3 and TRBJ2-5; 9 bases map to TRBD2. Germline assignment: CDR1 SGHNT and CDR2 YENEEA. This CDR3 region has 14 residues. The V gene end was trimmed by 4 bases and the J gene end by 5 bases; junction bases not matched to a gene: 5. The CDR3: CASSSGTSRETQYF. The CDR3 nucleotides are TGTGCCAGCAGCTCCGGGACTAGCAGGGAGACCCAGTACTTC.

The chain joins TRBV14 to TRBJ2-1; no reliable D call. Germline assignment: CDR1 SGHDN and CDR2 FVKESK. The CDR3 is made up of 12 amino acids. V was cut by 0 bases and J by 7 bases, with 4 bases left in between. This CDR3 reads CASSQDKNEQFF. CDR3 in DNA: TGTGCCAGCAGCCAAGATAAGAATGAGCAGTTCTTC.

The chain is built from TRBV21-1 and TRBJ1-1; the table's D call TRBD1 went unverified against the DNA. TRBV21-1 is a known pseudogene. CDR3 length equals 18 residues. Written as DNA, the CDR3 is TGTGCCAGCAGCAAAGTAGCTCGACAGGGAATTATGAACACTGAAGCTTTCTTT. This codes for CASSKVARQGIMNTEAFF.

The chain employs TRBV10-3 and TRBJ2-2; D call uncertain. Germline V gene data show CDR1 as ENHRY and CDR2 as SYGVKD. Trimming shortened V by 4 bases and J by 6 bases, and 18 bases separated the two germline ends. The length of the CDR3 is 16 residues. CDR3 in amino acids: CAISVSTAFNPGELFF. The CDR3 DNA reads TGTGCCATCAGTGTGTCGACGGCTTTTAATCCCGGGGAGCTGTTTTTT.

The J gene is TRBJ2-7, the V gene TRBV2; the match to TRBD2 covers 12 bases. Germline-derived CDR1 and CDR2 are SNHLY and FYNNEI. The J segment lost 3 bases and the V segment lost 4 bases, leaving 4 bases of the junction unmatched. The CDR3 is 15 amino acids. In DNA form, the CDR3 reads TGTGCCAGCAGTGTAGAGACTAGCGGGAGCTACGAGCAGTACTTC. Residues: CASSVETSGSYEQYF.

The CDR3 sequence: CASSLKRGRNEKLFF. In nucleotides, the CDR3 is TGCGCCAGCAGCTTGAAAAGGGGGCGTAATGAAAAACTGTTTTTT. The chain recombines TRBV5-1 with TRBJ1-4; 7 bases are a match to TRBD1. Losses at the gene ends were 1 base for V and 4 bases for J; bases not matched to a gene: 4. CDR3 length equals 15 residues. The germline gives CDR1 SGHRS, CDR2 YFSETQ.

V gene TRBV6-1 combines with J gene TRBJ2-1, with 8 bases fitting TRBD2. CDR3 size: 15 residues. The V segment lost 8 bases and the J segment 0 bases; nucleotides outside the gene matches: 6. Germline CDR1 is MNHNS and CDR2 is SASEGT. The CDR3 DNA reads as TGTGCCAGCGAACGGGAGGGGACCTCCTACAATGAGCAGTTCTTC. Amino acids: CASEREGTSYNEQFF.

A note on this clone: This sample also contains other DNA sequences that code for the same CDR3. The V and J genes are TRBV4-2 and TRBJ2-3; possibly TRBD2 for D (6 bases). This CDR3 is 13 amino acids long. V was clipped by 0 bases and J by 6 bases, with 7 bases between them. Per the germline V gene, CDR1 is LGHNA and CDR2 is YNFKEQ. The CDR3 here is CASSQDRGDTQYF. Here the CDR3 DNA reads TGTGCCAGCAGCCAAGATCGGGGGGATACGCAGTATTTT.

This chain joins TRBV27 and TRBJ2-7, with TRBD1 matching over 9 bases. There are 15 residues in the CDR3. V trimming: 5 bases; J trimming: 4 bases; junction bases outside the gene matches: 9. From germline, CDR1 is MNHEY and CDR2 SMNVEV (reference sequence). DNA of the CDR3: TGTGCCAGCAGTGCCTCCGGGACAGGGTTTTACGAGCAGTACTTC. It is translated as CASSASGTGFYEQYF.

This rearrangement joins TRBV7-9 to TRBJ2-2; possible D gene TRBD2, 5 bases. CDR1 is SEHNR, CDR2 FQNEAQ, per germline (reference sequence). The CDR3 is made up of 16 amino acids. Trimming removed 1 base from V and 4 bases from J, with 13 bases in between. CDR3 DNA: TGTGCCAGCAGCTTAGAGGTATTGGCGGGCACCGGGGAGCTGTTTTTT. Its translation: CASSLEVLAGTGELFF.

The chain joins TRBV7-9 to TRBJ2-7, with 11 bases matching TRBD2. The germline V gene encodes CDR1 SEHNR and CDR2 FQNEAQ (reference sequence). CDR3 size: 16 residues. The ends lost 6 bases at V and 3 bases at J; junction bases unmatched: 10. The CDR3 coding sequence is TGTGCCAGCAGTTCTCCAGAGGGACTAGCGGACTACGAGCAGTACTTC. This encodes CASSSPEGLADYEQYF.

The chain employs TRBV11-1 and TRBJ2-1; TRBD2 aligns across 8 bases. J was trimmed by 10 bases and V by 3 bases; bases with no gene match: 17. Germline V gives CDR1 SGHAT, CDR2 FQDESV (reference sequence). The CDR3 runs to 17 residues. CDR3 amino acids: CASSFSPRPGGSGEQFF. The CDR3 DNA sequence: TGTGCCAGCAGCTTTTCCCCGCGCCCGGGAGGGTCAGGGGAGCAGTTCTTC.

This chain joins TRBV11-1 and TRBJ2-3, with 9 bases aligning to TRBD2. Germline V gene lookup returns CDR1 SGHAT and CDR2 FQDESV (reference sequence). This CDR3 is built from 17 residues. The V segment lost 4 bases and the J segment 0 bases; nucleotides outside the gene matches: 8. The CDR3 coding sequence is TGTGCCAGCAGCTCCCCTACCGGGACTAGCAGCACAGATACGCAGTATTTT. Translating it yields CASSSPTGTSSTDTQYF.

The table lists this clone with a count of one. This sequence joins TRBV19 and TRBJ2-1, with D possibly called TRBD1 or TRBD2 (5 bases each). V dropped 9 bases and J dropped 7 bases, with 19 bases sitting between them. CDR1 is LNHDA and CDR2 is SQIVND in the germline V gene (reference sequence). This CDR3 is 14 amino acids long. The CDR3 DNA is TGTGCCAGCCAACGGACCGGGGCGAGGAATGAGCAGTTCTTC. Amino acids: CASQRTGARNEQFF.

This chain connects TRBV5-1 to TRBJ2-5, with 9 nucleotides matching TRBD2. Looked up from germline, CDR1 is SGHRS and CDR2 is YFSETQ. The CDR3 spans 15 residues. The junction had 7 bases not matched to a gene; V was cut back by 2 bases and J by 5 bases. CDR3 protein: CASSFSGSLGETQYF. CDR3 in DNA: TGCGCCAGCAGCTTTAGCGGGAGCCTAGGGGAGACCCAGTACTTC.

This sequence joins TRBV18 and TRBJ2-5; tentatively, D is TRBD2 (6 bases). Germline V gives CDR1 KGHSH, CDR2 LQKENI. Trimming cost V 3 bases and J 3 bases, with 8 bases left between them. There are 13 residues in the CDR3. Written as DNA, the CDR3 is TGTGCCAGCTCACCGAGACTAGAAGAGACCCAGTACTTC. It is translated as CASSPRLEETQYF.

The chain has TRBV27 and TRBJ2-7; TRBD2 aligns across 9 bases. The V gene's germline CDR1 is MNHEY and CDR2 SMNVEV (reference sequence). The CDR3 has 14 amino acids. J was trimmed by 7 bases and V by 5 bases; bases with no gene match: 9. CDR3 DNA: TGTGCCAGCAGTCCCCTCGCGGGAGGGACGGAGCAGTACTTC. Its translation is CASSPLAGGTEQYF.

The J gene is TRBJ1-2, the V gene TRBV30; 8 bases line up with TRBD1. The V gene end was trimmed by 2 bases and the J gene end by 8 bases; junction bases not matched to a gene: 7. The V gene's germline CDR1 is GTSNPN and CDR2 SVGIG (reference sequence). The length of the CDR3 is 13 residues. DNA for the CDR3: TGTGCCTGGAGTAAGGACAGGGTTGGCGGCTACACCTTC. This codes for CAWSKDRVGGYTF.

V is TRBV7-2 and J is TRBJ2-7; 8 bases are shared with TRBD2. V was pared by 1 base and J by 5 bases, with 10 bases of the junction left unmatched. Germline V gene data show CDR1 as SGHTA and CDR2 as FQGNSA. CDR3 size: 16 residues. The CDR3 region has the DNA TGTGCCAGCAGCTTAGTCGGGTCCGGGAGGGTAGACGAGCAGTACTTC. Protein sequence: CASSLVGSGRVDEQYF.

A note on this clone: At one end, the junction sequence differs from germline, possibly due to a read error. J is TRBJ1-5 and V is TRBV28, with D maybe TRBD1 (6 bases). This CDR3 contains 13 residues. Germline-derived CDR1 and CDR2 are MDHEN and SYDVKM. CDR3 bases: TGTGCCAGCAGCTTATTAGGGGGTCAGCCCCAGCATTTT. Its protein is CASSLLGGQPQHF. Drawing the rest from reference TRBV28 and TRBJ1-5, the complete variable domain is DVKVTQSSRYLVKRTGEKVFLECVQDMDHENMFWYRQDPGLGLRLIYFSYDVKMKEKGDIPEGYSVSREKKERFSLILESASTNQTSMYLCASSLLGGQPQHFGDGTRLSIL.

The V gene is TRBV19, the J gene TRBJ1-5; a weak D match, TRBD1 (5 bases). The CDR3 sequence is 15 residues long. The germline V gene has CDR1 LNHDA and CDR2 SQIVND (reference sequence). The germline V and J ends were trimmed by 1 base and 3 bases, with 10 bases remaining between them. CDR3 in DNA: TGTGCCAGTAGTATAGGGGGAGGACACAATCAGCCCCAGCATTTT. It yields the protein CASSIGGGHNQPQHF. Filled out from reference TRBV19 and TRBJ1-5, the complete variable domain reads DGGITQSPKYLFRKEGQNVTLSCEQNLNHDAMYWYRQDPGQGLRLIYYSQIVNDFQKGDIAEGYSVSREKKESFPLTVTSAQKNPTAFYLCASSIGGGHNQPQHFGDGTRLSIL.

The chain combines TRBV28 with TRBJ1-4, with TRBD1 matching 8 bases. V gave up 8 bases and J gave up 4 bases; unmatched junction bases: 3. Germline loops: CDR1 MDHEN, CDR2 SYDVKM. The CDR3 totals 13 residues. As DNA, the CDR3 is TGTGCCAGCCGGGACAGGCTTAATGAAAAACTGTTTTTT. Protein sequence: CASRDRLNEKLFF.